These 8 T cell receptor beta chains came from one sample sequenced in a study of blood T cell repertoires in COVID-19. Here immunoSEQ multiplex PCR was the method, and the copy in TCRdb shows in-frame clones only, minus some. The table records fewer than 450,000 clones, nearly 90% of them present only once. Sequences were obtained from PBMCs or T cells enriched from blood (not recorded which). Receptors were obtained from a woman aged 35 to 49 with acute COVID-19.

The V and J genes are TRBV13 and TRBJ2-1, with 15 bases aligning to TRBD2. With 1 base clipped from V and 4 bases from J, the junction kept 17 bases outside the gene matches. The CDR3 covers 22 residues. The V gene's germline CDR1 is PRHDT and CDR2 FYEKMQ (reference sequence). The CDR3 nucleotides read TGTGCCAGCAGCTTAGCCCCACCGGGGACTAGCGGGGGGACCCACCATTACAATGAGCAGTTCTTC. Translated, it gives CASSLAPPGTSGGTHHYNEQFF.

The chain is built from TRBV3-1 (or the pseudogene TRBV3-2) and TRBJ2-5, with no clear D. V lost 4 bases and J 3 bases, leaving 12 bases between the germline ends. The CDR3 has 14 residues. Germline V lookup: CDR1 LGHDT, CDR2 YNNKEL (reference sequence). CDR3 residues: CASSPTLAEETQYF. DNA of the CDR3: TGTGCCAGCAGCCCAACCTTGGCTGAAGAGACCCAGTACTTC.

The chain has TRBV19 and TRBJ1-5; no definite D call. The V gene's germline CDR1 is LNHDA and CDR2 SQIVND (reference sequence). CDR3 length: 15 amino acids. The V end lost 2 bases, the J end lost 3 bases, and 11 bases lay between the germline ends. This chain's CDR3 is CASSITQQYNQPQHF. CDR3 in DNA: TGTGCCAGTAGTATAACCCAACAATACAATCAGCCCCAGCATTTT.

The rearrangement joins TRBV29-1 to TRBJ1-1; D is unresolved. Trimming cost V 0 bases and J 6 bases, with 14 bases left between them. This CDR3 contains 14 residues. Germline V gene sequence: CDR1 SQVTM, CDR2 ANQGSEA. The CDR3 sequence: CSVEDAPGNAEAFF. The CDR3 bases are TGCAGCGTTGAAGATGCCCCGGGTAACGCTGAAGCTTTCTTT.

The V gene is TRBV7-9, the J gene TRBJ2-3; TRBD1 agrees at 7 bases. The germline CDR1 and CDR2 sequences are SEHNR and FQNEAQ (reference sequence). J was trimmed by 6 bases and V by 3 bases; bases with no gene match: 9. There are 15 residues in the CDR3. In nucleotides, the CDR3 is TGTGCCAGCAGCTTGCCGGGACAGTCTACGGATACGCAGTATTTT. It codes for CASSLPGQSTDTQYF.

This clone was seen more than once but under ten times. This chain uses TRBV5-4 with TRBJ1-5; D possibly corresponds to TRBD1 (6 bases). The CDR3 runs 14 residues. V was cut by 2 bases and J by 6 bases, with 12 bases left in between. Germline V gene sequence: CDR1 SGHNT, CDR2 YYREEE (reference sequence). CDR3 protein: CASSFQGSGQPQHF. The CDR3 DNA follows: TGTGCCAGCAGCTTTCAGGGGTCCGGTCAGCCCCAGCATTTT.

The V call is TRBV4-2, the J call TRBJ1-1; D uncertain. CDR1 is LGHNA and CDR2 is YNFKEQ in the germline V gene. The CDR3 has 15 residues. V dropped 1 base and J dropped 2 bases, with 11 bases sitting between them. The CDR3 loop reads CASSQGSDGNTEAFF. In nucleotides, the CDR3 is TGTGCCAGCAGCCAAGGAAGCGACGGAAACACTGAAGCTTTCTTT.

This clone was seen just once. The chain joins TRBV11-3 to TRBJ1-1; D unresolved. From germline, CDR1 is SGHNT and CDR2 YENEEA. The CDR3 length is 13 residues. V lost 5 bases and J 4 bases, leaving 11 bases between the germline ends. CDR3 DNA: TGTGCCAGCAGCCTTGGAGTCGGCACTGAAGCTTTCTTT. This codes for CASSLGVGTEAFF.